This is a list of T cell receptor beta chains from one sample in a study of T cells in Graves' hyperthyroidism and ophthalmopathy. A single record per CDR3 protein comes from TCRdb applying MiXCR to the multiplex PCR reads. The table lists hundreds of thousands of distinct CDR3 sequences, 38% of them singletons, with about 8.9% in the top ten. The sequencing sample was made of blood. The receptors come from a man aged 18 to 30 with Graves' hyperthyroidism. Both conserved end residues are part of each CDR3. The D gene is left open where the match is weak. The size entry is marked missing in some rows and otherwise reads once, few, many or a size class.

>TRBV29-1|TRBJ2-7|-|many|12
CSVGSATYEQYF
TGCAGCGTTGGTTCAGCCACCTACGAGCAGTACTTC
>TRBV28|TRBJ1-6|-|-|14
CASSLAGAHSPLHF
TGTGCCAGCAGTTTAGCAGGGGCGCATTCACCCCTCCACTTT
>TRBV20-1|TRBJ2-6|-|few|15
CSARDTNSGANVLTF
TGCAGTGCTAGAGACACTAACTCTGGGGCCAACGTCCTGACTTTC
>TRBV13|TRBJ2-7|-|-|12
CASSAASYEQYF
TGTGCCAGCAGCGCCGCGAGCTACGAGCAGTACTTC
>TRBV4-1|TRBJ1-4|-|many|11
CASSPGTKLFF
TGCGCCAGCAGTCCCGGGACCAAACTGTTTTTT
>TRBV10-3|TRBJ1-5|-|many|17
CAISEYGGSRGNQPQHF
TGTGCCATCAGTGAGTATGGCGGATCGCGGGGCAATCAGCCCCAGCATTTT
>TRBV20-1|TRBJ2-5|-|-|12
CSAGSGRETQYF
TGCAGCGCTGGGTCCGGGCGAGAGACCCAGTACTTC
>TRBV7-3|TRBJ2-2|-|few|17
CASSLGAANYANGELFF
TGTGCCAGCAGCTTAGGCGCAGCGAATTATGCAAACGGGGAGCTGTTTTTT
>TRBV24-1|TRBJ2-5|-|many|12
CATRGQGETQYF
TGTGCCACCAGGGGCCAGGGAGAGACCCAGTACTTC
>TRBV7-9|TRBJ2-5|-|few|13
CASARDQQETQYF
TGTGCCAGCGCCAGGGACCAGCAAGAGACCCAGTACTTC
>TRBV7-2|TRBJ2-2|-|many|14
CASSWGSNTGELFF
TGTGCCAGCAGCTGGGGCTCGAACACCGGGGAGCTGTTTTTT
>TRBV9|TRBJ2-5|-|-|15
CASSVGAATQETQYF
TGTGCCAGCAGCGTAGGAGCGGCGACACAAGAGACCCAGTACTTC
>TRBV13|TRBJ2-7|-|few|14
CASSPQRHTYEQYF
TGTGCCAGCAGCCCTCAGCGTCACACCTACGAGCAGTACTTC
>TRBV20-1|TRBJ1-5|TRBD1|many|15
CSARGQGPDNQPQHF
TGCAGTGCTAGAGGACAGGGGCCGGATAATCAGCCCCAGCATTTT
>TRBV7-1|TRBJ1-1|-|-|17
CASSSVGSDRMNTEAFF
TGTGCCAGCAGCTCCGTGGGCAGTGACAGAATGAACACTGAAGCTTTCTTT
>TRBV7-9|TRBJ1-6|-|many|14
CASSLPQGNSPLHF
TGTGCCAGCAGCTTACCGCAGGGCAATTCACCCCTCCACTTT
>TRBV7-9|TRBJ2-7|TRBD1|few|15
CASRQDRGSAYEQYF
TGTGCCAGCAGACAGGACAGGGGGTCGGCCTACGAGCAGTACTTC
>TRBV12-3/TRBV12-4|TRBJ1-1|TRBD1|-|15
CASRTTGTGNTEAFF
TGTGCCAGCAGAACTACCGGGACAGGGAACACTGAAGCTTTCTTT
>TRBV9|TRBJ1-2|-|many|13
CASSVAPLYGYTF
TGTGCCAGCAGCGTAGCTCCCTTGTATGGCTACACCTTC
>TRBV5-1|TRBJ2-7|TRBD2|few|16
CASSIGLAGGPYEQYF
TGCGCCAGCAGCATCGGACTAGCGGGAGGGCCGTACGAGCAGTACTTC
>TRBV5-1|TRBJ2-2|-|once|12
CASSWRGGSCFF
-
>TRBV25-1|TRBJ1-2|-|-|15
CASSARDMVRYGYTF
TGTGCCAGCAGTGCCCGGGACATGGTGCGATATGGCTACACCTTC
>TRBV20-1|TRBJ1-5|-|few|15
CSALLGTGGGQPQHF
TGCAGTGCTCTTCTTGGGACGGGGGGTGGTCAGCCCCAGCATTTT
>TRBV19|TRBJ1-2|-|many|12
CASRSSDYGYTF
TGTGCCAGTAGGTCGTCAGACTATGGCTACACCTTC
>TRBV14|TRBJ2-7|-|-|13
CASSLQGSSEQYF
TGTGCCAGCAGCCTACAGGGATCGAGCGAGCAGTACTTC
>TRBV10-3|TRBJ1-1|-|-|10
CAIRGTEAFF
TGTGCCATCAGAGGGACTGAAGCTTTCTTT
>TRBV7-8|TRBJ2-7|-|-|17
CASSAERLTGVSYEQYF
TGTGCCAGCAGCGCCGAGAGGCTTACGGGGGTTTCCTACGAGCAGTACTTC
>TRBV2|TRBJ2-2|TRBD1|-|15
CAIHSGTGNTGELFF
TGTGCCATCCACTCCGGGACAGGCAACACCGGGGAGCTGTTTTTT
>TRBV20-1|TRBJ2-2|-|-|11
CSATGAGELLF
TGCAGTGCTACAGGGGCCGGGGAGCTGCTTTTT
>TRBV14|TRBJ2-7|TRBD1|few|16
CASSLSGTGGFYEQYF
TGTGCCAGCAGCCTTTCCGGGACAGGGGGGTTCTACGAGCAGTACTTC
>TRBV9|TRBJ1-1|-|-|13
CASLGHQNTEAFF
TGTGCCAGCTTGGGTCATCAGAACACTGAAGCTTTCTTT
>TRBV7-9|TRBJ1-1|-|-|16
CASSPWGLEGNTEAFF
TGTGCCAGCAGCCCCTGGGGGTTGGAAGGGAACACTGAAGCTTTCTTT
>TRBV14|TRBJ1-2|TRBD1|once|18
CASSQGQGSEGIDYGYTF
TGTGCCAGCAGCCAGGGACAGGGCTCTGAAGGGATTGACTATGGCTACACCTTC
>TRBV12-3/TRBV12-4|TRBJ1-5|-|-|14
CASTPDSNNQPQHF
TGTGCCAGCACCCCGGACAGCAACAATCAGCCCCAGCATTTT
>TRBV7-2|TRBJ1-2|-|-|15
CASSLTGALNYGYTF
TGTGCCAGCAGCTTAACTGGGGCCTTAAACTATGGCTACACCTTC
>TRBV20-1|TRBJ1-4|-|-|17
CSARDPSFGGLIEKLLF
TGCAGTGCTAGAGATCCATCCTTCGGGGGGCTTATTGAAAAACTGCTTTTT
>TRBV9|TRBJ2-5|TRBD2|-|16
CASSERGGRGLETQYF
TGTGCCAGCAGTGAACGGGGGGGCCGCGGGCTAGAGACCCAGTACTTC
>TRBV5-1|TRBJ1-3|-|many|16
CASSDRLQGQGNTIYF
TGCGCCAGCAGCGACAGACTTCAGGGGCAGGGAAACACCATATATTTT
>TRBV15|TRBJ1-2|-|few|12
CATSKDSGGYTF
TGTGCCACCAGCAAGGACAGTGGCGGCTACACCTTC
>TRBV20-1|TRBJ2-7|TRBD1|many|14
CSARPDRGMFEQYF
TGCAGTGCCCGCCCAGACAGGGGGATGTTCGAGCAGTACTTC
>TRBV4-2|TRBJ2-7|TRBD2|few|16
CASSQDLAGGADEQYF
TGTGCCAGCAGCCAAGACCTAGCGGGAGGGGCCGACGAGCAGTACTTC
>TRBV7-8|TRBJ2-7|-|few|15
CASSPPPRGTYEQYF
TGTGCCAGCAGCCCACCACCCCGGGGGACCTACGAGCAGTACTTC
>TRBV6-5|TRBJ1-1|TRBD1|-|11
CASQGATEAFF
TGTGCCAGCCAGGGGGCCACTGAAGCTTTCTTT
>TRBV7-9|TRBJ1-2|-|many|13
CASSQGLLYGYTF
TGTGCCAGCAGCCAGGGGCTGCTATATGGCTACACCTTC
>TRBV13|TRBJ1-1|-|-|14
CASSWTLENTEAFF
TGTGCCAGCAGCTGGACTTTGGAGAACACTGAAGCTTTCTTT
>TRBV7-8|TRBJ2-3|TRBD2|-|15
CASSSTSGDTDTQYF
TGTGCCAGCAGCTCTACTAGCGGGGACACAGATACGCAGTATTTT